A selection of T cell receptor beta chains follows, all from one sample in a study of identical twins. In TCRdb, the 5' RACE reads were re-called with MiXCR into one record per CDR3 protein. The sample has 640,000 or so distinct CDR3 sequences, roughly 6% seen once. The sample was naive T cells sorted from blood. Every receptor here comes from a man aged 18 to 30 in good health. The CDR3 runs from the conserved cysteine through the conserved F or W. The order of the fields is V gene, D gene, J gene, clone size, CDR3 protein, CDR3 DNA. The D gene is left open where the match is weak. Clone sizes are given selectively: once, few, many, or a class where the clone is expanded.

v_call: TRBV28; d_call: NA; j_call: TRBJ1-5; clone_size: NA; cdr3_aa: CASSLFRAGTNQPQHF; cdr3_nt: TGTGCCAGCAGTTTATTTAGGGCGGGCACCAATCAGCCCCAGCATTTT
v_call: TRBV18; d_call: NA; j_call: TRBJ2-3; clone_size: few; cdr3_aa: CASSPSTLGATDTQYF; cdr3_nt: TGTGCCAGCTCACCCTCAACGTTGGGAGCCACAGATACGCAGTATTTT
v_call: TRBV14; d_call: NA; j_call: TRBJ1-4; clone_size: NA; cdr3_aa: CASKALFF; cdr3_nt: TGTGCCAGCAAAGCCCTGTTTTTT
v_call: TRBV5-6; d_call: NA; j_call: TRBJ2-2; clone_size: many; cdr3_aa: CASSWTTKTGELFF; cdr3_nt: TGTGCCAGCAGCTGGACAACGAAAACCGGGGAGCTGTTTTTT
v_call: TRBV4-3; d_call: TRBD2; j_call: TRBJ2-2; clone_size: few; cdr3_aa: CASSQESGRRNTGELFF; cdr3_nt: TGCGCCAGCAGCCAAGAAAGCGGGAGGCGGAACACCGGGGAGCTGTTTTTT
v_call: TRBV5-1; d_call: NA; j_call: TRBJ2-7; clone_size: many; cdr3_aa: CASSLVQIRTATYEQYF; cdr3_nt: TGCGCCAGCAGCTTGGTACAGATTAGGACGGCAACCTACGAGCAGTACTTC
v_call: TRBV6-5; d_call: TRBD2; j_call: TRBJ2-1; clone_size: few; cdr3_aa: CASSFWKREGVEQFF; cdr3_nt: TGTGCCAGCAGTTTTTGGAAGCGGGAGGGTGTTGAGCAGTTCTTC
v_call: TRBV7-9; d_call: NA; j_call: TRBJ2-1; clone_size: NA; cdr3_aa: CASSHAARGYNEQFF; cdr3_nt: TGTGCCAGCAGCCACGCGGCTAGAGGGTACAATGAGCAGTTCTTC
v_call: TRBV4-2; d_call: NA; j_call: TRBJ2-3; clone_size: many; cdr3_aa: CASSQEVRPGKTDTQYF; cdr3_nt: TGTGCCAGCAGCCAAGAAGTCCGGCCAGGGAAGACAGATACGCAGTATTTT
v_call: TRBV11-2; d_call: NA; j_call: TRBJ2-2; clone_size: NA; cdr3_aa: CASSLKQATGELFF; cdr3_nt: TGTGCCAGCAGCCTTAAACAGGCCACCGGGGAGCTGTTTTTT
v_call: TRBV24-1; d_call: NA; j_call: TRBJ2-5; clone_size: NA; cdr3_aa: CATSESWGETQYF; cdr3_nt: TGTGCCACCAGTGAAAGTTGGGGCGAGACCCAGTACTTC
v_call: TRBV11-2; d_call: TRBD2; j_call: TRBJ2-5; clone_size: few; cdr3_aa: CASSPSGYSETQYF; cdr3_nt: TGTGCCAGCAGCCCTAGCGGGTACAGTGAGACCCAGTACTTC
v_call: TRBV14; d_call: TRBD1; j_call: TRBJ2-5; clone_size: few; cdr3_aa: CASSQVTGGGETQYF; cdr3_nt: TGTGCCAGCAGCCAAGTTACAGGGGGCGGAGAGACCCAGTACTTC
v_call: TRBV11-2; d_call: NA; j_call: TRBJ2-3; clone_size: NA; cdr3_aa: CASRRTDPGDIILEDTQYF; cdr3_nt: TGTGCCAGCAGGCGCACCGACCCGGGGGACATCATTCTCGAAGATACGCAGTATTTT
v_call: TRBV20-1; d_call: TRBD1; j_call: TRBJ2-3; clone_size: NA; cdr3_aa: CSAGGTGGTDTQYF; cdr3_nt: TGCAGTGCTGGGGGGACAGGGGGCACAGATACGCAGTATTTT
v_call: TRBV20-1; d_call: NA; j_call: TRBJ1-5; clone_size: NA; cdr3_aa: CSARDFHSNQPQHF; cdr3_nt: TGCAGTGCTAGAGATTTCCATAGCAATCAGCCCCAGCATTTT
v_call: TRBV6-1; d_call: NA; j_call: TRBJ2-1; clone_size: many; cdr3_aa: CATRGHLGYNEQFF; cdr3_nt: TGTGCCACCAGAGGCCATTTGGGGTACAATGAGCAGTTCTTC
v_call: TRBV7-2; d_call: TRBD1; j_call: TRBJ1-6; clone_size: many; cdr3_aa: CASSPRRDRNSPLHF; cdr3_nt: TGTGCCAGCAGCCCACGCCGGGACAGAAATTCACCCCTCCACTTT
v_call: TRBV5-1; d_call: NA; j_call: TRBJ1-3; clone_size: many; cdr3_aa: CASSFDGNTIYF; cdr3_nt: TGCGCCAGCAGCTTCGACGGAAACACCATATATTTT
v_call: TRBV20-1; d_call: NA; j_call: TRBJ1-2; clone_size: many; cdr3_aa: CSVFRDGGYTF; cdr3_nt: TGCAGTGTATTCAGGGATGGTGGCTACACCTTC
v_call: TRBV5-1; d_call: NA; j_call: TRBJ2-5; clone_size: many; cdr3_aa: CASSLDGTPSETQYF; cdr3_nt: TGCGCCAGCAGCTTGGACGGGACACCATCGGAGACCCAGTACTTC
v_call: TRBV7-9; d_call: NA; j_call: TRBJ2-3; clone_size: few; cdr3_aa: CASSRPGTPELDTQYF; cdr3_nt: TGTGCCAGCAGTCGACCCGGGACACCCGAGTTAGATACGCAGTATTTT